This TCR beta chain was recovered during a study of control samples from healthy donors and cancer patients (dated by TCRdb to about 2020). Details on this clone: Its binding antigen is unknown. Qualities for individual bases were not recorded, and no much larger clone is one base off.

Library prep was done by the immunoSEQ multiplex PCR assay. This is the immuneACCESS table as TCRdb keeps it, with only in-frame sequences that have V and J called. A part of the clones is gone; compared with another copy, unresolved V genes explain less than half, and the rest is unexplained. The sample yields around 64,000 clones; approximately 90% were counted once. The ten largest clones add up to 5% to 7% of the sample. The junction shows trimming of 6 bases on V and 7 bases on J, plus 12 bases between the germline ends. Taken from cysteine to phenylalanine, the CDR3 has 13 residues. Of the read, only the CDR3 DNA is kept; its 39 bases are in frame from base 1. CDR1 and CDR2 (MNHEY, SVGAGI) derive from the germline V gene.

The receptor comes from a man aged 55-75 years with colorectal cancer. Sequences were obtained from PBMCs. The chain links TRBV6-5 with TRBJ1-4; the D gene is possibly TRBD1, with 5 bases matching. The base sequence is TGTGCCAGCAGCCGTGAAGGGGTTGAAAAACTGTTTTTT. Its amino acids are CASSREGVEKLFF.